Presented here are 13 T cell receptor beta chains from one specimen sequenced in a study of molecular identifiers for immune sequencing clone quantification. TCRdb called the PCR reads again in MiXCR, with one record for every CDR3 protein. Counted here are 62,000 or so distinct CDR3 sequences, 15% to 20% occurring once; the ten biggest clones make up approximately 1.5%. Sequences were obtained from naive CD8+ T cells from blood, with Jurkat cell RNA spiked in. Subset specified: FACS-sorted CD8+CD4-CCR7+CD45RA+ naive T cells. The receptors here all came from a human donor in good health. Some libraries in this study had Jurkat cell RNA spiked in.

This clonotype came up a few times. The CDR3 loop reads CATSRGMTYEQYF. The CDR3 DNA reads as TGTGCCACCAGCAGAGGTATGACCTACGAGCAGTACTTC. The J gene is TRBJ2-7, the V gene TRBV15; D uncertain. CDR3 length: 13 residues. Germline values: CDR1 LNHNV, CDR2 YYDKDF (reference sequence). V was pared by 1 base and J by 2 bases, with 6 bases between.

This clonotype was recorded at least ten times. The V and J genes are TRBV5-1 and TRBJ2-3; possibly TRBD1 or TRBD2 for D (5 bases each). There are 16 residues in the CDR3. Trimming shortened V by 4 bases and J by 1 base, and 16 bases separated the two germline ends. The V gene's germline CDR1 is SGHRS and CDR2 YFSETQ. The CDR3: CASSLEYVGGTDTQYF. The DNA of the CDR3 is TGCGCCAGCAGCCTGGAGTATGTGGGGGGCACAGATACGCAGTATTTT.

This clonotype appeared many times. This chain joins TRBV27 and TRBJ2-3; the D is unclear. CDR3 length equals 14 residues. Germline V gene sequence: CDR1 MNHEY, CDR2 SMNVEV (reference sequence). With 5 bases removed from V and 4 bases from J, the gap between germline ends came to 13 bases. The CDR3 sequence is CASSPPVVPDTQYF. In DNA form, the CDR3 reads TGTGCCAGCAGTCCGCCCGTGGTCCCAGATACGCAGTATTTT.

Details on this clonotype: Possible read error: a much larger clone is one base away. V gene TRBV19 combines with J gene TRBJ1-5; D is ambiguous. The germline V gene encodes CDR1 LNHDA and CDR2 SQIVND (reference sequence). The CDR3 has 14 amino acids. In DNA, the CDR3 is TGTGCCGGTAGTATCCCGGTCGGCAATCAGCCCCAGCATTTT. Protein product: CAGSIPVGNQPQHF.

This clonotype was detected many times. The CDR3: CASSTLEGTYEQYF. The CDR3 DNA is TGTGCCAGCAGCACCCTGGAAGGGACCTACGAGCAGTACTTC. The V gene is TRBV7-9, the J gene TRBJ2-7; D unclear. The CDR3 loop spans 14 amino acids. V was cut by 5 bases and J by 2 bases, with 13 bases left in between. Germline CDR1 SEHNR, CDR2 FQNEAQ (reference sequence).

This clonotype has ten or more counts. The V gene is TRBV15, the J gene TRBJ1-1; D gene uncertain. The CDR3 loop spans 14 amino acids. CDR1 LNHNV and CDR2 YYDKDF come from the germline V gene (reference sequence). Deletions cut 4 bases from V and 2 bases from J, with 11 bases between. The CDR3 nucleotides read TGTGCCACCAGCACACCGGGCGCAAACACTGAAGCTTTCTTT. It encodes CATSTPGANTEAFF.

This clonotype has a count of ten or more. V is TRBV24-1 and J is TRBJ1-1, with 8 bases lining up with TRBD1. CDR1 is KGHDR and CDR2 is SFDVKD in the germline V gene. The CDR3 is 14 residues long. The V and J ends lost 2 bases and 4 bases, in that order; junction bases with no gene match: 2. The DNA of the CDR3 is TGTGCCACCAGTGATTCACAGGGGGTCACTGAAGCTTTCTTT. Its translation: CATSDSQGVTEAFF.

This clonotype was found a few times. An end of the junction does not agree with germline; a read error may underlie this. The V call is TRBV24-1, the J call TRBJ2-2; D is perhaps TRBD1 or TRBD2 (5 bases each). CDR1 KGHDR and CDR2 SFDVKD come from the germline V gene. The CDR3 extends over 17 amino acids. The CDR3 coding sequence is TGTGCCACCAGTGATTTGCTTAAGGGGCCCCCGGACGGGGAGCTGTGTTTT. It codes for CATSDLLKGPPDGELCF.

This clonotype was recorded at least ten times. The chain is built from TRBV7-8 and TRBJ1-2, with D perhaps TRBD1 (5 bases). CDR1 SGHVS and CDR2 FQNEAQ come from the germline V gene. V was trimmed by 1 base and J by 2 bases, leaving 26 bases between them. The CDR3 spans 20 residues. CDR3 residues: CASSLERGSGRISRNYGYTF. DNA of the CDR3: TGTGCCAGCAGCTTAGAGAGGGGCTCGGGTCGAATTAGTAGGAACTATGGCTACACCTTC.

This clonotype was recorded at least ten times. This chain uses TRBV27 with TRBJ1-6; D is undetermined. Trimming pared 5 bases from V and 8 bases from J, leaving 10 bases between. Germline values: CDR1 MNHEY, CDR2 SMNVEV (reference sequence). This CDR3 is 13 amino acids long. The CDR3 DNA sequence: TGTGCCAGCAGTCCTGGGCCCTATTCACCCCTCCACTTT. Translated: CASSPGPYSPLHF.

Ten or more counts support this clonotype. The V and J genes are TRBV7-9 and TRBJ1-3, with a possible D match to TRBD1 (5 bases). Germline V gene lookup returns CDR1 SEHNR and CDR2 FQNEAQ (reference sequence). There are 15 residues in the CDR3. Trimming took off 4 bases at V and 1 base at J, with 11 bases between the two ends. The CDR3 here is CASSSPTESGNTIYF. The CDR3 DNA reads TGTGCCAGCAGCTCACCGACAGAATCTGGAAACACCATATATTTT.

The table lists this clonotype with many counts. The genes are TRBV30 and TRBJ2-7; perhaps TRBD2 as D (6 bases). V lost 1 base and J lost 3, with 16 bases in between. The CDR3 is 15 residues long. Germline CDR1 is GTSNPN and CDR2 is SVGIG (reference sequence). CDR3 DNA sequence: TGTGCCTGGAGTGGAGGGGTAGCGGCCCACTACGAGCAGTACTTC. This sequence encodes CAWSGGVAAHYEQYF.

The chain recombines TRBV20-1 with TRBJ2-1; 13 positions agree with TRBD2. Germline CDR1 and CDR2: DFQATT and SNEGSKA (reference sequence). The CDR3 runs 15 residues. The V segment lost 6 bases and the J segment 3 bases; nucleotides outside the gene matches: 5. CDR3 sequence reads: CSARTSGSIYNEQFF. In nucleotides, the CDR3 is TGCAGTGCACGGACTAGCGGGAGTATCTACAATGAGCAGTTCTTC.